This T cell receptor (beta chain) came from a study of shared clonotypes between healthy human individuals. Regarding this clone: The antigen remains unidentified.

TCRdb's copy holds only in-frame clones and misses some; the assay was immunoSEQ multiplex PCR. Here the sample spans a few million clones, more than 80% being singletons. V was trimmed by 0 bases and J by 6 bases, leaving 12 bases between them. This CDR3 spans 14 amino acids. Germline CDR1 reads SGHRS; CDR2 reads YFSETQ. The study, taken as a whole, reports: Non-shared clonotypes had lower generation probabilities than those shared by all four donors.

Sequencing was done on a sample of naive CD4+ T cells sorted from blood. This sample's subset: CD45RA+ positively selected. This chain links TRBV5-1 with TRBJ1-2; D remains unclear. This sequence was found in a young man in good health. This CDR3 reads CASSLVGGFDGYTF. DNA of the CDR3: TGCGCCAGCAGCTTGGTTGGAGGGTTCGATGGCTACACCTTC.